The 21 T cell receptor beta chains given below trace back to one sample, sequenced in a study of shared clonotypes between healthy human individuals. Here immunoSEQ multiplex PCR was the method, and the copy in TCRdb shows in-frame clones only, minus some. The data contain some 980,000 clones, approximately 80% of them singletons. Source material: memory CD4+ T cells sorted from blood. Subset here: CD45RA-negative fraction. The receptors come from a man younger than 30 in good health.

V is TRBV5-1 and J is TRBJ2-5; tentatively, D is TRBD2 (6 bases). Germline loops: CDR1 SGHRS, CDR2 YFSETQ. V lost 4 bases, J lost 1 base, and 20 bases lay in between. This CDR3 is 17 amino acids long. DNA of the CDR3: TGCGCCAGCAGCACGGGAGCGGATACCCAACTCCAAGAGACCCAGTACTTC. Translated: CASSTGADTQLQETQYF.

The chain links TRBV2 to TRBJ1-2; 8 positions match TRBD1. The CDR3 totals 18 residues. V lost 10 bases and J lost 4; bases outside the gene matches: 23. Looked up from germline, CDR1 is SNHLY and CDR2 is FYNNEI. The CDR3 sequence is CAILSDAGQVLISYGYTF. The CDR3 DNA is TGTGCCATCCTCTCAGACGCGGGACAGGTTTTGATTAGCTATGGCTACACCTTC.

J is TRBJ1-6 and V is TRBV6-5; 7 bases agree with TRBD1. The V gene end was trimmed by 5 bases and the J gene end by 5 bases; junction bases not matched to a gene: 6. This CDR3 is built from 15 residues. Germline V gene sequence: CDR1 MNHEY, CDR2 SVGAGI. The CDR3 nucleotides read TGTGCCAGCAGTCGGAACAGGGGCAATAATTCACCCCTCCACTTT. Protein sequence: CASSRNRGNNSPLHF.

The chain recombines TRBV27 with TRBJ1-4; 7 bases agree with TRBD1. The CDR3 is 15 amino acids. V lost 5 bases, J lost 10 bases, and 13 bases stayed unmatched. Germline-derived CDR1 and CDR2 are MNHEY and SMNVEV (reference sequence). The CDR3 reads CASSPTGAGLGKLFF. Here the CDR3 DNA reads TGTGCCAGCAGTCCTACAGGGGCGGGATTGGGAAAACTGTTTTTT.

The rearrangement uses TRBV6-6 and TRBJ1-3; 9 nucleotides align to TRBD1. Unmatched junction bases numbered 5, after V lost 7 bases and J lost 4 bases. The germline gives CDR1 MNHNY, CDR2 SVGAGI (reference sequence). The CDR3 extends over 14 amino acids. The CDR3 is CASIRTGVGNTIYF. The CDR3, as DNA: TGTGCCAGCATCCGGACAGGGGTAGGAAACACCATATATTTT.

This clone was found a few times. The V gene is TRBV9, the J gene TRBJ2-5; 9 bases are a match to TRBD2. The germline V gene encodes CDR1 SGDLS and CDR2 YYNGEE. Losses at the gene ends were 1 base for V and 1 base for J; bases not matched to a gene: 5. This CDR3 has 16 amino acids. CDR3 amino acids: CASSVRGGGVQETQYF. The CDR3 region has the DNA TGTGCCAGCAGCGTAAGAGGCGGGGGGGTCCAAGAGACCCAGTACTTC.

This chain links TRBV29-1 with TRBJ2-6, with 7 bases matching TRBD2. CDR1 and CDR2 from the germline V gene are SQVTM and ANQGSEA. There are 16 residues in the CDR3. V lost 4 bases, J lost 2 bases, and 8 bases stayed unmatched. The CDR3 sequence: CSVGDYLFPGANVLTF. CDR3 coding DNA: TGCAGCGTTGGGGACTACCTCTTCCCTGGGGCCAACGTCCTGACTTTC.

Turning to this clone: At one of its ends the junction is not consistent with the germline gene, which may arise from a read error. CDR3 sequence (DNA): TGTGCTAGCAGCCCGGGTTTTGGCTCCGTGAACACCGGGGAGCTGTTTTTT. Translated, it gives CASSPGFGSVNTGELFF. The chain employs TRBV7-7 and TRBJ2-2; D not resolved. Germline-derived CDR1 and CDR2 are SSHAT and FNYEAQ (reference sequence). The CDR3 extends over 17 amino acids.

DNA for the CDR3: TGCAGCGTTGAAGAGGTAGCGGGGCACAGGTTCTTC. It translates to CSVEEVAGHRFF. The chain uses TRBV29-1 and TRBJ2-1; TRBD2 aligns across 8 bases. CDR1 is SQVTM and CDR2 is ANQGSEA in the germline V gene. With V trimmed by 0 bases and J by 15 bases, 7 bases remained unmatched. The CDR3 spans 12 residues.

The CDR3 region has the DNA TGTGCCAGCAGTTTCGACTCCAGCTCCTACAATGAGCAGTTCTTC. As protein: CASSFDSSSYNEQFF. The V gene is TRBV27, the J gene TRBJ2-1; D is undetermined. Trimming stripped 3 bases from V and 0 bases from J, with 9 bases between. The CDR3 has 15 residues. Germline CDR1 is MNHEY and CDR2 is SMNVEV (reference sequence).

V is TRBV9 and J is TRBJ1-1, with D maybe TRBD1 (6 bases). Per the germline V gene, CDR1 is SGDLS and CDR2 is YYNGEE. V was trimmed by 0 bases and J by 0 bases, leaving 9 bases between them. This CDR3 is built from 15 residues. The CDR3 nucleotides are TGTGCCAGCAGCGTAGAGGACAGACTGAACACTGAAGCTTTCTTT. Protein product: CASSVEDRLNTEAFF.

The V call is TRBV14, the J call TRBJ2-7, with 7 nucleotides matching TRBD2. V shed 2 bases, J shed 3 bases, and the junction held 7 bases outside the gene matches. Germline lookup yields CDR1 SGHDN and CDR2 FVKESK. The CDR3 covers 15 residues. The CDR3 loop reads CASSQFGTTHYEQYF. In DNA form, the CDR3 reads TGTGCCAGCAGCCAATTCGGGACTACTCACTACGAGCAGTACTTC.

Concerning this clone itself: In the same sample, other DNA sequences code for this CDR3. The rearrangement joins TRBV29-1 to TRBJ2-5; no definite D call. Per germline, CDR1 SQVTM and CDR2 ANQGSEA. The CDR3 length is 12 residues. Trimming removed 3 bases from V and 2 bases from J, with 7 bases in between. The CDR3 region has the DNA TGCAGCGTTGATAGGACGCAAGAGACCCAGTACTTC. Translating gives CSVDRTQETQYF.

Written as DNA, the CDR3 is TGTGCCAGCAGTTATACTCAGTCACCTGAAGCTTTCTTT. It yields the protein CASSYTQSPEAFF. The chain couples TRBV2 to TRBJ1-1; D uncertain. Between the trimmed V and J ends, which lost 5 bases and 6 bases, there was a span of 13 bases. Germline V CDR1 and CDR2: SNHLY, FYNNEI. This CDR3 has 13 amino acids.

The chain uses TRBV10-2 and TRBJ2-7; 8 bases agree with TRBD1. The CDR3 length is 13 residues. Germline values: CDR1 WSHSY, CDR2 SAAADI. Trimming cost V 6 bases and J 1 base; bases outside gene matches: 2. The chain's CDR3 is CASRQGVSYEQYF. The CDR3 DNA sequence: TGCGCCAGCAGACAGGGGGTATCCTACGAGCAGTACTTC.

Only a few counts were recorded for this clone. The V gene is TRBV6-6, the J gene TRBJ1-2; D is undetermined. Germline CDR1 reads MNHNY; CDR2 reads SVGAGI (reference sequence). V was clipped by 5 bases and J by 3 bases, with 7 bases between them. The CDR3 sequence is 12 residues long. Written as DNA, the CDR3 is TGTGCCAGCAGTCGTATTGACTATGGCTACACCTTC. As protein: CASSRIDYGYTF.

This chain links TRBV5-1 with TRBJ2-3, with 12 bases aligning to TRBD2. The V segment lost 5 bases and the J segment 3 bases; nucleotides outside the gene matches: 10. The CDR3 sequence is 17 residues long. CDR1 is SGHRS and CDR2 is YFSETQ in the germline V gene. The CDR3 region is CASRNPSGRAGTDTQYF. As DNA, the CDR3 is TGCGCCAGCAGGAACCCTAGCGGGAGGGCCGGGACAGATACGCAGTATTTT. Full variable domain (remainder filled in from reference TRBV5-1 and TRBJ2-3): KAGVTQTPRYLIKTRGQQVTLSCSPISGHRSVSWYQQTPGQGLQFLFEYFSETQRNKGNFPGRFSGRQFSNSRSEMNVSTLELGDSALYLCASRNPSGRAGTDTQYFGPGTRLTVL.

The V gene is TRBV28, the J gene TRBJ2-4; TRBD2 agrees at 13 bases. From germline, CDR1 is MDHEN and CDR2 SYDVKM. Losses at the gene ends were 6 bases for V and 0 bases for J; bases not matched to a gene: 8. This CDR3 region has 18 residues. Here the CDR3 DNA reads TGTGCCAGCAGCAAGAGACTAGCGGGGGGTCTAGCCAAAAACATTCAGTACTTC. Its translation: CASSKRLAGGLAKNIQYF.

In its sample, this clone was seen a few times. In DNA, the CDR3 is TGTGCCAGCAGCTTCGACAGTAAGAACACTGAAGCTTTCTTT. The encoded protein is CASSFDSKNTEAFF. The chain couples TRBV7-3 to TRBJ1-1; tentative D call: TRBD1 (5 bases). The CDR3 contains 14 residues. Germline CDR1 SGHTA, CDR2 FQGTGA. Trimming shortened V by 3 bases and J by 1 base, and 9 bases separated the two germline ends.

A note on this clone: This same CDR3 is encoded by further DNA sequences in the sample. J is TRBJ2-3 and V is TRBV11-2; 7 bases are shared with TRBD2. After removal of 0 bases from V and 3 bases from J, the junction contained 3 bases not matched to a gene. CDR1 SGHAT and CDR2 FQNNGV come from the germline V gene. The CDR3 is 15 residues long. For the CDR3, the DNA is TGTGCCAGCAGCTTAGATGGGCGGGGGACAGATACGCAGTATTTT. Encoded protein: CASSLDGRGTDTQYF. Full variable domain (rest looked up from reference TRBV11-2 and TRBJ2-3): EAGVAQSPRYKIIEKRQSVAFWCNPISGHATLYWYQQILGQGPKLLIQFQNNGVVDDSQLPKDRFSAERLKGVDSTLKIQPAKLEDSAVYLCASSLDGRGTDTQYFGPGTRLTVL.

This clone came up once. The chain links TRBV28 to TRBJ1-2; D gene uncertain. The germline gives CDR1 MDHEN, CDR2 SYDVKM. CDR3 length: 13 residues. V lost 5 bases to trimming and J lost 8 bases, with 15 bases between them. The CDR3 sequence is CASSALHDRGYTF. The CDR3 DNA follows: TGTGCCAGCAGTGCTTTACACGATAGAGGCTACACCTTC.